The clone carrying this TCR beta chain was found a few times. Its specificity is not known. The J segment lost 0 bases and the V segment lost 5 bases, leaving 11 bases of the junction unmatched. This CDR3 comprises 17 residues. In germline, CDR1 is SGHRS, CDR2 YFSETQ. The sample originates from a study of OX40 agonist ivuxolimab in advanced cancers. Study results and caveats: With doses of 0.1-3.0 mg/kg, partial responders showed among the lowest clonal expansion. Expanded clones belonging to CD8+ T cells outnumbered, on average, those of CD4+.

The protocol was immunoSEQ multiplex PCR, while the TCRdb copy is restricted to in-frame clones and leaves out a portion. The data hold approximately 50,000 clones, with about four fifths observed a single time. J is TRBJ1-3 and V is TRBV5-1; 7 bases fit TRBD1. The TCR comes from an adult with an advanced solid tumor such as melanoma, head and neck, liver or kidney cancer. The sample consisted of CD4+ or CD8+ T cells sorted from blood, taken in a trial of the OX40 agonist ivuxolimab. The CDR3 DNA reads as TGCGCCAGCAGTATGCTGGGACAGTTAAACTCTGGAAACACCATATATTTT. The encoded protein is CASSMLGQLNSGNTIYF.